A single sample is the source of the 13 T cell receptor beta chains below, sequenced in a study of response to subunit inactivated influenza vaccine listed by TCRdb under 2018. Library preparation employed RT-PCR. Reads for this sample came from an Illumina HiSeq 2500. In TCRdb, the public reads were trimmed at Q25 with fastp and aligned with MiXCR, with productive beta chains retained. Duplicate CDR3 protein sequences are folded into a single record with the most common DNA and genes. Here the sample has roughly 700,000 distinct CDR3 sequences; approximately 15% occur a single time. 11% of the sample rests with the top ten. The sample here was PBMCs from blood, taken 12 days after vaccination. These TCRs come from a man between 45 and 60 years old who received an inactivated influenza vaccine. Donor details come from another sample of the same person, matched by shared clones.

The chain links TRBV10-1 to TRBJ2-5; 8 bases fit TRBD1. From germline, CDR1 is WNHNN and CDR2 SYGVQD (reference sequence). The CDR3 totals 14 residues. The junction had 4 bases not matched to a gene; V was cut back by 3 bases and J by 4 bases. DNA for the CDR3: TGCGCCAGCAGTGAAAGGACAGGGACAGAGACCCAGTACTTC. Its translation is CASSERTGTETQYF.

The chain links TRBV20-1 to TRBJ1-6; D gene uncertain. Germline V lookup: CDR1 DFQATT, CDR2 SNEGSKA (reference sequence). V was trimmed by 1 base and J by 7 bases, leaving 14 bases between them. The length of the CDR3 is 15 residues. The CDR3 is CSARGVRPMNSPLHF. The CDR3 DNA is TGCAGTGCTAGAGGGGTTCGGCCCATGAATTCACCCCTCCACTTT.

The chain employs TRBV7-8 and TRBJ1-4; the D gene is possibly TRBD1 (5 bases). Germline-derived CDR1 and CDR2 are SGHVS and FQNEAQ. Trimming took off 2 bases at V and 7 bases at J, with 14 bases between the two ends. The CDR3 is 15 residues long. CDR3 sequence reads: CASSLNQGAGEKLFF. Written as DNA, the CDR3 is TGTGCCAGCAGCTTAAATCAGGGTGCAGGTGAAAAACTGTTTTTT.

The CDR3 DNA follows: TGCAGTGCTTCGGCAGGGGGCGCTGACTATGGCTACACCTTC. Translation gives CSASAGGADYGYTF. This rearrangement joins TRBV20-1 to TRBJ1-2; TRBD1 agrees at 8 bases. Germline CDR1 reads DFQATT; CDR2 reads SNEGSKA (reference sequence). The CDR3 sequence is 14 residues long. V was pared by 5 bases and J by 3 bases, with 8 bases of the junction left unmatched.

The J gene is TRBJ1-4, the V gene TRBV28; maybe TRBD1 (6 bases). The germline V gene has CDR1 MDHEN and CDR2 SYDVKM. V lost 5 bases, J lost 16 bases, and 17 bases lay in between. The CDR3 is made up of 12 amino acids. This CDR3 is CASSPPRGGPFF. CDR3 DNA sequence: TGTGCCAGCAGTCCTCCAAGGGGGGGACCGTTTTTT.

With respect to this clonotype: A much larger clone sits a single nucleotide away, making a read error possible. The rearrangement uses TRBV12-3 or TRBV12-4 and TRBJ2-5, with 10 positions matching TRBD2. CDR3 length: 14 residues. J gave up 6 bases and V 3 bases, and 4 bases lay outside the gene matches. In DNA form, the CDR3 reads TGTGCCAGCAGTTTGAGCGGGGGGGAGAAGACCCAGTACTTC. Protein: CASSLSGGEKTQYF.

CDR3: CASSLSVAGGNTGELFF. The CDR3 nucleotides read TGCGCCAGCAGCTTGTCAGTAGCGGGAGGGAACACCGGGGAGCTGTTTTTT. J is TRBJ2-2 and V is TRBV5-1; TRBD2 matches at 10 bases. Germline V gene data show CDR1 as SGHRS and CDR2 as YFSETQ. The CDR3 is 17 amino acids. V shed 1 base and J 1 base; nucleotides not matched to a gene: 4. Combining the CDR3 with reference TRBV5-1 and TRBJ2-2 gives the whole variable domain KAGVTQTPRYLIKTRGQQVTLSCSPISGHRSVSWYQQTPGQGLQFLFEYFSETQRNKGNFPGRFSGRQFSNSRSEMNVSTLELGDSALYLCASSLSVAGGNTGELFFGEGSRLTVL.

In DNA form, the CDR3 reads TGTGCCAGCAGTTACTCGATCTTCGGGGAGCTGTTTTTT. It is translated as CASSYSIFGELFF. The rearrangement joins TRBV6-5 to TRBJ2-2; no firm D call. Trimming pared 0 bases from V and 7 bases from J, leaving 6 bases between. The CDR3 has 13 amino acids. Germline V gene data show CDR1 as MNHEY and CDR2 as SVGAGI.

This chain joins TRBV6-1 and TRBJ1-4, with unresolved D. The CDR3 is 15 amino acids. V lost 8 bases and J lost 3, with 16 bases in between. Looked up from germline, CDR1 is MNHNS and CDR2 is SASEGT. This CDR3 is CASGLRWAANEKLFF. The CDR3 region has the DNA TGTGCCAGCGGCCTCCGATGGGCCGCTAATGAAAAACTGTTTTTT.

This chain connects TRBV3-1 to TRBJ2-1, with 7 positions matching TRBD1. Germline values: CDR1 LGHDT, CDR2 YNNKEL (reference sequence). The CDR3 runs 15 residues. The ends lost 4 bases at V and 1 base at J; junction bases unmatched: 4. This chain's CDR3 is CASSRGQISYNEQFF. DNA for the CDR3: TGTGCCAGCAGCCGGGGACAGATTTCCTACAATGAGCAGTTCTTC.

The chain is built from TRBV12-3 or TRBV12-4 and TRBJ2-1; the D gene could be TRBD1 or TRBD2 (6 bases each). Trimming pared 5 bases from V and 10 bases from J, leaving 21 bases between. The CDR3 length is 15 residues. The CDR3 nucleotides are TGTGCCAGCAGTCCGATCCGTGGGGGGCGCGACGAGCAGTTCTTC. It codes for CASSPIRGGRDEQFF.

The chain uses TRBV25-1 and TRBJ2-3, with D tentatively TRBD1 (5 bases). The length of the CDR3 is 13 residues. Per germline, CDR1 MGHDK and CDR2 SYGVNS. V lost 6 bases to trimming and J lost 2 bases, with 9 bases between them. CDR3 nucleotides: TGTGCCAGCAGGACAGCTCTCACAGATACGCAGTATTTT. Translating it yields CASRTALTDTQYF. The full variable domain, completed using reference TRBV25-1 and TRBJ2-3, is EADIYQTPRYLVIGTGKKITLECSQTMGHDKMYWYQQDPGMELHLIHYSYGVNSTEKGDLSSESTVSRIRTEHFPLTLESARPSHTSQYLCASRTALTDTQYFGPGTRLTVL.

This chain joins TRBV10-3 and TRBJ2-3; possible D gene TRBD2, 5 bases. The CDR3 consists of 14 residues. Trimming took off 6 bases at V and 5 bases at J, with 15 bases between the two ends. The germline gives CDR1 ENHRY, CDR2 SYGVKD. CDR3 residues: CAISERAFQDTQYF. CDR3 DNA: TGTGCCATCAGCGAGAGGGCGTTCCAAGATACGCAGTATTTT.